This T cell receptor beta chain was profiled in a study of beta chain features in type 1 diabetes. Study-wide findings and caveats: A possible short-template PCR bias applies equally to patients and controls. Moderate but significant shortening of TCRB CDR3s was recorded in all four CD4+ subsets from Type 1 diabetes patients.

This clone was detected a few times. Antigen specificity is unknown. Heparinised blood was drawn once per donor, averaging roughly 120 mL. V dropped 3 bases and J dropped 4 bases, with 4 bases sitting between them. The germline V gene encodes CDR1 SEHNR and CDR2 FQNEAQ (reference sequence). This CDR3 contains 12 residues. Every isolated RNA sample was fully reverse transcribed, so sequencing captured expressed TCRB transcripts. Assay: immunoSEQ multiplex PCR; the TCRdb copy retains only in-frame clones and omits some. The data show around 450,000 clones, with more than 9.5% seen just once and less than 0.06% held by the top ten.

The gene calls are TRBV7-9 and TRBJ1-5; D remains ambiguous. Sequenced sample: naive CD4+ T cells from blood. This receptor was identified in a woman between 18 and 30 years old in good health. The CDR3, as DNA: TGTGCCAGCAGCTTTAGAAATCAGCCCCAGCATTTT. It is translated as CASSFRNQPQHF. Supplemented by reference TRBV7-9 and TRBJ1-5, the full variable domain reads DTGVSQNPRHKITKRGQNVTFRCDPISEHNRLYWYRQTLGQGPEFLTYFQNEAQLEKSRLLSDRFSAERPKGSFSTLEIQRTEQGDSAMYLCASSFRNQPQHFGDGTRLSIL.